The 4 T cell receptor beta chains below were found in one sample sequenced in a study of cytomegalovirus exposure and HLA in healthy donors (dated by TCRdb to 2017 to 2019). Library prep was done by the immunoSEQ multiplex PCR assay. A mixture of 60 forward primers for TCR Vbeta segments and 13 reverse primers for TCR Jbeta segments was used in the multiplex PCR. Drawn from immuneACCESS, this table holds only the in-frame rearrangements with V and J called that TCRdb kept. Clones are partly lost; checked studies trace under half to an unresolved V gene and leave the rest unexplained. The sample data list tens of thousands of clones, and approximately 83% of these were observed just once. The top ten clones comprise approximately 4.3% of the sample. Sequencing was carried out using PBMCs. The receptors come from a man aged 25 to 40 in good health and CMV-seronegative.

This clone was picked up one time. The CDR3 DNA sequence: TGTGCCAGCAGCCATCCGGGACAGGGAGGAAACACCATATATTTT. It is translated as CASSHPGQGGNTIYF. This chain uses TRBV7-2 with TRBJ1-3, with 9 bases lining up with TRBD1. V was clipped by 5 bases and J by 4 bases; unmatched bases: 6. This CDR3 spans 15 amino acids. Germline loops: CDR1 SGHTA, CDR2 FQGNSA.

The V gene is TRBV6-5, the J gene TRBJ2-7, with D perhaps TRBD1 (6 bases). CDR3 length: 15 residues. CDR1 and CDR2 (germline): MNHEY, SVGAGI. V lost 6 bases and J lost 5, with 20 bases in between. Here the CDR3 DNA reads TGTGCCAGCAGGCCACAGGGTGGGTCTATTAACGAGCAGTACTTC. Translated: CASRPQGGSINEQYF.

V usage is TRBV7-2 and J usage is TRBJ2-7; D may be TRBD2 (6 bases). Looked up from germline, CDR1 is SGHTA and CDR2 is FQGNSA. Trimming left V 0 bases short and J 2 bases short, with 14 bases between. The length of the CDR3 is 16 residues. This chain's CDR3 is CASSLAPGRSTYEQYF. The CDR3, as DNA: TGTGCCAGCAGCTTAGCTCCAGGGAGGTCGACCTACGAGCAGTACTTC.

The chain links TRBV25-1 to TRBJ1-1, with 9 positions matching TRBD1. Trimming cost V 5 bases and J 5 bases; bases outside gene matches: 6. The CDR3 spans 14 residues. CDR1 and CDR2 (germline): MGHDK, SYGVNS. Here the CDR3 DNA reads TGTGCCAGCAGTAGACAGGGGGGAAAAACTGAAGCTTTCTTT. Translated: CASSRQGGKTEAFF.